This entry features one T cell receptor (beta chain) sequence. Trimming at V came to 2 bases and at J to 4 bases, leaving 7 bases not matched to a gene. The germline CDR1 and CDR2 sequences are SGHTA and FQGNSA. The CDR3 sequence is 15 residues long. This sample stems from a study of T cell responses to AZD1222 COVID-19 vaccine. The method was immunoSEQ multiplex PCR; TCRdb's version includes in-frame clones alone and lacks a portion of them. The sample has under 200,000 clones; about 92% are singletons. This chain uses TRBV7-2 with TRBJ2-5; 7 bases match TRBD2. The specimen was peripheral blood, collected 28 days after the second dose of the MenACWY control vaccine. This clonotype was sampled from an adult who received the MenACWY meningococcal vaccine as a control. The CDR3 DNA follows: TGTGCCAGCAGCTTATTTGGGGAGGGGATAGAGACCCAGTACTTC. It is translated as CASSLFGEGIETQYF.